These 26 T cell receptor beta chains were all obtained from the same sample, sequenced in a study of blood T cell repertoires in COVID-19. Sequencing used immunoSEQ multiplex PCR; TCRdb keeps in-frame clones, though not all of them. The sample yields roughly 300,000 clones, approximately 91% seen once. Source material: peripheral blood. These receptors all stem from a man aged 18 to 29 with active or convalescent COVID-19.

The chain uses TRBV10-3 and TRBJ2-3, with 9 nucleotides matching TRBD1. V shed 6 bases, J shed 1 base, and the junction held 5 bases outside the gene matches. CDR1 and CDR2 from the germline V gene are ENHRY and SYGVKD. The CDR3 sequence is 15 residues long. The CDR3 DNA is TGTGCCATCAGATCCACAGGGGGCGGCACAGATACGCAGTATTTT. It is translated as CAIRSTGGGTDTQYF.

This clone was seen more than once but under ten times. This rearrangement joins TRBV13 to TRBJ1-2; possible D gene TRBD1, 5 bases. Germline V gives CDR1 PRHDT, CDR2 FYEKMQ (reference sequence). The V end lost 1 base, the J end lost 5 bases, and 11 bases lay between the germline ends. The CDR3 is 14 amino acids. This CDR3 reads CASSLAGGSYGYTF. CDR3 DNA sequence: TGTGCCAGCAGCTTAGCCGGGGGATCTTATGGCTACACCTTC. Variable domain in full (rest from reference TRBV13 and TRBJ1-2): AAGVIQSPRHLIKEKRETATLKCYPIPRHDTVYWYQQGPGQDPQFLISFYEKMQSDKGSIPDRFSAQQFSDYHSELNMSSLELGDSALYFCASSLAGGSYGYTFGSGTRLTVV.

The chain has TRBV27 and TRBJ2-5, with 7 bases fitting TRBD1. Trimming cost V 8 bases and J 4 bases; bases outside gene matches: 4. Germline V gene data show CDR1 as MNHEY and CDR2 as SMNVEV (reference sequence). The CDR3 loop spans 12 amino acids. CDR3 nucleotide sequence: TGTGCCAGCCGGGACAGTGGAGAGACCCAGTACTTC. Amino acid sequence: CASRDSGETQYF.

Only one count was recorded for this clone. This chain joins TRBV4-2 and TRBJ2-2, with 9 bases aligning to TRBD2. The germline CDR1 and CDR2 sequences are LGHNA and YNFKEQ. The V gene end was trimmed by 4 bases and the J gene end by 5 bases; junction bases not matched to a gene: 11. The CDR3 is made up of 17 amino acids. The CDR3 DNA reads TGTGCCAGCAGCCGGAGATTTGCGGGGGGGGAGACCGGGGAGCTGTTTTTT. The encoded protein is CASSRRFAGGETGELFF.

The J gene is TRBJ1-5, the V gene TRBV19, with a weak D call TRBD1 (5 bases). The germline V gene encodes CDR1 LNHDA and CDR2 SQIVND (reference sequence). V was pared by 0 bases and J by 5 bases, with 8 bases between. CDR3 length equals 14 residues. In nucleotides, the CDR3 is TGTGCCAGTAGTATAGAGGGGCCCCATCAGCCCCAGCATTTT. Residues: CASSIEGPHQPQHF.

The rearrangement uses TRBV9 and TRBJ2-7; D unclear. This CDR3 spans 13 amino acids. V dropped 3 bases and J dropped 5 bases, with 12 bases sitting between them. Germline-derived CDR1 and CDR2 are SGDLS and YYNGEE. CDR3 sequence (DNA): TGTGCCAGCAGCGCAAGCGACCCCGACGAGCAGTACTTC. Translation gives CASSASDPDEQYF.

The chain's CDR3 is CASSIGPGYEQYF. CDR3 in DNA: TGTGCCAGTAGTATAGGGCCGGGATACGAGCAGTACTTC. V is TRBV19 and J is TRBJ2-7; maybe TRBD2 (5 bases). There are 13 residues in the CDR3. CDR1 and CDR2 (germline): LNHDA, SQIVND (reference sequence). V lost 1 base and J 4 bases, leaving 8 bases between the germline ends.

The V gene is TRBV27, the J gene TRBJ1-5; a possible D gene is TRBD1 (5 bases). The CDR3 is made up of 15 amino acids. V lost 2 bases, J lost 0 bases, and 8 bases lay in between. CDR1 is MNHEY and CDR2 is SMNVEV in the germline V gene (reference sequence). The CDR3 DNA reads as TGTGCCAGCAGTTTAGGGGCAAATAGCAATCAGCCCCAGCATTTT. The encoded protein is CASSLGANSNQPQHF.

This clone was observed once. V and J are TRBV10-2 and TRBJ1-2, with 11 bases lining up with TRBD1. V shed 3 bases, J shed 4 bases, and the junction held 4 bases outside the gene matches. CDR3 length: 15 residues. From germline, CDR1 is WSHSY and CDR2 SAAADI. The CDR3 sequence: CASSESGTGGYGYTF. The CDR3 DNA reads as TGCGCCAGCAGTGAATCGGGGACAGGGGGCTATGGCTACACCTTC.

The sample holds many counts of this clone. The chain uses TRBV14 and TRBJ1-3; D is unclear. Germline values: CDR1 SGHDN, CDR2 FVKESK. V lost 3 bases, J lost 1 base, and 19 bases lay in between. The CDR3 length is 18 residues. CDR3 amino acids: CASSQAGRKSFSGNTIYF. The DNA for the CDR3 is TGTGCCAGCAGCCAGGCCGGGAGGAAGAGCTTTTCTGGAAACACCATATATTTT. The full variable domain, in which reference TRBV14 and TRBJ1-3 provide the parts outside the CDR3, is EAGVTQFPSHSVIEKGQTVTLRCDPISGHDNLYWYRRVMGKEIKFLLHFVKESKQDESGMPNNRFLAERTGGTYSTLKVQPAELEDSGVYFCASSQAGRKSFSGNTIYFGEGSWLTVV.

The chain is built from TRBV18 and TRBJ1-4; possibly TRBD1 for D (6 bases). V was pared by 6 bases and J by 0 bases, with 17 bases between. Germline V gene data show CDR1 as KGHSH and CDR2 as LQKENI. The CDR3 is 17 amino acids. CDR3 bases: TGTGCCAGCTCGCCCCTGGACAGTCAAGCAACTAATGAAAAACTGTTTTTT. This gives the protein CASSPLDSQATNEKLFF.

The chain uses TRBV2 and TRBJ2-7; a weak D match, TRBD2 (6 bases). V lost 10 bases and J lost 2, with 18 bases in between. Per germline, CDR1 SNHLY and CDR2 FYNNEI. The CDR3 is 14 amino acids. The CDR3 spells CATKVGGFAYEQYF. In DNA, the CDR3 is TGTGCCACCAAAGTCGGGGGATTTGCCTACGAGCAGTACTTC.

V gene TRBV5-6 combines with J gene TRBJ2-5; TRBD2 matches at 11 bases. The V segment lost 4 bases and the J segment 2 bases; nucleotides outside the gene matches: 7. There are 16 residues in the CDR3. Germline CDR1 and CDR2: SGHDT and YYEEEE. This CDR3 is CASSPVAGGRQETQYF. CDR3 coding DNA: TGTGCCAGCAGCCCAGTAGCGGGGGGGCGTCAAGAGACCCAGTACTTC.

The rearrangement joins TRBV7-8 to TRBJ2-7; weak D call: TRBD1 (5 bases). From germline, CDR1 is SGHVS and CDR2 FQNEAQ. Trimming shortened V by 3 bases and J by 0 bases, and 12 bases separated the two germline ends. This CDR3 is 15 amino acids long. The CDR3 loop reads CASSLGPEDSYEQYF. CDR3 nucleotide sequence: TGTGCCAGCAGCTTGGGGCCTGAGGACTCCTACGAGCAGTACTTC.

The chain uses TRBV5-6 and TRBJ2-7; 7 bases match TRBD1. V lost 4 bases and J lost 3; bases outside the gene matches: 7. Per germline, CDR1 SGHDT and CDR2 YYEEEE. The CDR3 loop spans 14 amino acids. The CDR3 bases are TGTGCCAGCAGCACCGGGACAGAACGCTACGAGCAGTACTTC. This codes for CASSTGTERYEQYF.

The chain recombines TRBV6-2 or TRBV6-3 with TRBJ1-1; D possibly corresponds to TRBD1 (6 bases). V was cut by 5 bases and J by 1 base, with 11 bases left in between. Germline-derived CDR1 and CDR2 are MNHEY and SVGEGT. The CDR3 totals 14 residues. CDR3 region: CASSPWTENTEAFF. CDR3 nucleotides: TGTGCCAGCAGTCCCTGGACAGAGAACACTGAAGCTTTCTTT.

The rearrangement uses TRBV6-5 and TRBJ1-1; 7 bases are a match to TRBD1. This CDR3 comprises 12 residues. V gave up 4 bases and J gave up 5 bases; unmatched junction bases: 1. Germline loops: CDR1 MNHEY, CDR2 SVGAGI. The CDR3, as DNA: TGTGCCAGCAGTTCAGGGGGTACTGAAGCTTTCTTT. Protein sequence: CASSSGGTEAFF.

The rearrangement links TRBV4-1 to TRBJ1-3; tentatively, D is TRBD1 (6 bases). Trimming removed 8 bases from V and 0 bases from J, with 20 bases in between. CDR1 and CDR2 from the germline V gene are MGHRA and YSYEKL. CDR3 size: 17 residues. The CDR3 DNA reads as TGCGCCAGCGCGCTGGGATCTCAGGGGTACTCTGGAAACACCATATATTTT. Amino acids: CASALGSQGYSGNTIYF.

As DNA, the CDR3 is TGCGCCAGCAGCCCAGGTCCCCCGAACACTGAAGCTTTCTTT. This codes for CASSPGPPNTEAFF. V is TRBV10-2 and J is TRBJ1-1, with D unclear. This CDR3 contains 14 residues. Germline V gene sequence: CDR1 WSHSY, CDR2 SAAADI. V dropped 6 bases and J dropped 1 base, with 12 bases sitting between them.

The CDR3 protein is CASSVGTQGGDTQYF. The CDR3 nucleotides read TGCGCCAGCAGCGTTGGGACCCAGGGGGGCGATACGCAGTATTTT. The chain employs TRBV5-1 and TRBJ2-3; possible D gene TRBD1, 7 bases. Trimming left V 4 bases short and J 6 bases short, with 18 bases between. Germline V lookup: CDR1 SGHRS, CDR2 YFSETQ. This CDR3 has 15 residues.

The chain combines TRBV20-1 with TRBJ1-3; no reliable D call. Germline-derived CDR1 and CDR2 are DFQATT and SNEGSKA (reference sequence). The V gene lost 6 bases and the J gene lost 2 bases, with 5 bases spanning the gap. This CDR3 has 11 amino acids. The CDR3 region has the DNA TGCAGTGCCCCTGCTGGAAACACCATATATTTT. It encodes CSAPAGNTIYF.

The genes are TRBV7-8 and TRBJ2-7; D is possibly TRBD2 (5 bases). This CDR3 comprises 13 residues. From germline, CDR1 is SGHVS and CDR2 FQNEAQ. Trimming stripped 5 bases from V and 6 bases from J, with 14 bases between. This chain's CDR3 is CASSPPPRGEQYF. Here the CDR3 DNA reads TGTGCCAGCAGCCCTCCGCCCCGGGGCGAGCAGTACTTC.

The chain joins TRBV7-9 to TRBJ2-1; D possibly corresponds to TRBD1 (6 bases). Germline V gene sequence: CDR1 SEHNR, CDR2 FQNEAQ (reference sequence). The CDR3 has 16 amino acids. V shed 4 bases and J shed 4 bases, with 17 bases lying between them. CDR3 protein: CASSSPTGQGYNEQFF. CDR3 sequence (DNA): TGTGCCAGCAGCTCCCCCACGGGACAAGGATACAATGAGCAGTTCTTC.

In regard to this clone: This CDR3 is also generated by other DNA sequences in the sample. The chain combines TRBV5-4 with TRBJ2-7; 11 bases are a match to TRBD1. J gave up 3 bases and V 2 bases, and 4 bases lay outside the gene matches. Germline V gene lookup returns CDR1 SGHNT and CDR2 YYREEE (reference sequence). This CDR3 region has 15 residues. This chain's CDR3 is CASSLPGTGGYEQYF. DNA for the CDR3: TGTGCCAGCAGCTTACCCGGGACAGGGGGCTACGAGCAGTACTTC.

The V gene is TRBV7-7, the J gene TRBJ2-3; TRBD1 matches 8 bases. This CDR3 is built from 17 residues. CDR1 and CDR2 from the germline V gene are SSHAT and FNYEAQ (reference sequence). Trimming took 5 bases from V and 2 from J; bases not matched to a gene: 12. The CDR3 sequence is CASSPGTGSFPTDTQYF. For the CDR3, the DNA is TGTGCCAGCAGCCCCGGGACAGGATCGTTCCCCACAGATACGCAGTATTTT. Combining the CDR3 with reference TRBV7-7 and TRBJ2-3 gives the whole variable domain GAGVSQSPRYKVTKRGQDVTLRCDPISSHATLYWYQQALGQGPEFLTYFNYEAQPDKSGLPSDRFSAERPEGSISTLTIQRTEQRDSAMYRCASSPGTGSFPTDTQYFGPGTRLTVL.

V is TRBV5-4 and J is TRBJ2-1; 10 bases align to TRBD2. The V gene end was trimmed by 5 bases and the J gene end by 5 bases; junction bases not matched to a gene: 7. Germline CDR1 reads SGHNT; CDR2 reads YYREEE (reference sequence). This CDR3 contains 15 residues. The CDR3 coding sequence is TGTGCCAGCAGGGTTAGCGGGGGGATCCACAATGAGCAGTTCTTC. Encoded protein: CASRVSGGIHNEQFF.